One and the same sample provided the 25 T cell receptor beta chains below, sequenced in a study of human T cells and chemical hapten exposure. A single record per CDR3 protein comes from TCRdb applying MiXCR to the RACE reads. The sample has 90,000 or so distinct CDR3 sequences; approximately 10% are singletons. Time point described: patch test 1, 2 weeks after DPC sensitization. As for treatment: therapeutic diphenylcyclopropenone sensitization with weekly scalp DPC. The source was whole blood, collected in connection with sensitization to the hapten diphenylcyclopropenone (DPC). The origin of the receptors is a man aged 40-49 years with alopecia areata. Some clones in this sample may be carry-over from other donors' samples.

This clonotype was picked up a small number of times. At one end, the junction sequence differs from germline, possibly due to a read error. This chain connects TRBV9 to TRBJ2-3, with TRBD2 matching over 7 bases. In germline, CDR1 is SGDLS, CDR2 YYNGEE. This CDR3 comprises 17 residues. CDR3 nucleotide sequence: TGTGCCAGCAGCGTAAAGAGGGAGGGCCTAACCACAGATACGCATTATTTT. Translated, it gives CASSVKREGLTTDTHYF.

The chain uses TRBV10-3 and TRBJ2-4; 7 bases are shared with TRBD2. Germline-derived CDR1 and CDR2 are ENHRY and SYGVKD. CDR3 length: 17 residues. J was trimmed by 1 base and V by 1 base; bases with no gene match: 7. The CDR3 coding sequence is TGTGCCATCAGTGAGTTTAAGCGGGACTACGCCAAAAACATTCAGTACTTC. Translating gives CAISEFKRDYAKNIQYF.

This sequence joins TRBV5-1 and TRBJ2-7; perhaps TRBD1 as D (6 bases). The CDR3 sequence is 14 residues long. V lost 0 bases to trimming and J lost 3 bases, with 10 bases between them. CDR1 SGHRS and CDR2 YFSETQ come from the germline V gene. The CDR3 DNA sequence: TGCGCCAGCAGCTTGGGACAGGCGAACTACGAGCAGTACGTC. Encoded protein: CASSLGQANYEQYV.

This clonotype has ten or more counts. The chain joins TRBV20-1 to TRBJ2-3; the D call may be TRBD1 or TRBD2 (5 bases each). Looked up from germline, CDR1 is DFQATT and CDR2 is SNEGSKA (reference sequence). The CDR3 consists of 15 residues. V gave up 5 bases and J gave up 3 bases, with 18 bases separating them. CDR3 in amino acids: CSAFARQGVTDTQYF. CDR3 bases: TGCAGTGCTTTTGCCCGGCAGGGAGTGACAGATACGCAGTATTTT.

This clonotype was seen only a few times. This rearrangement joins TRBV18 to TRBJ2-3; tentatively, D is TRBD1 (5 bases). Germline values: CDR1 KGHSH, CDR2 LQKENI. The CDR3 contains 14 residues. Trimming stripped 3 bases from V and 1 base from J, with 8 bases between. The DNA of the CDR3 is TGTGCCAGCTCACCTAAGACAGGCACAGATACGCAGTATTTT. Amino acid sequence: CASSPKTGTDTQYF.

This clonotype was recorded many times. The chain couples TRBV28 to TRBJ1-1; maybe TRBD1 (5 bases). Trimming shortened V by 3 bases and J by 7 bases, and 12 bases separated the two germline ends. This CDR3 spans 13 amino acids. Looked up from germline, CDR1 is MDHEN and CDR2 is SYDVKM. The CDR3 region is CASSFARAHEAFF. CDR3 sequence (DNA): TGTGCCAGCAGTTTCGCCAGGGCGCATGAAGCTTTCTTT.

This clonotype was detected only a few times. The chain carries TRBV6-5 and TRBJ2-3, with TRBD2 matching over 10 bases. The germline CDR1 and CDR2 sequences are MNHEY and SVGAGI. J was trimmed by 2 bases and V by 5 bases; bases with no gene match: 7. CDR3 length: 16 amino acids. The CDR3 DNA reads TGTGCCAGCAGTACCCTAGCGGGAGACATCACAGATACGCAGTATTTT. It translates to CASSTLAGDITDTQYF.

This clonotype was seen ten or more times. The chain joins TRBV5-1 to TRBJ2-2, with 12 bases fitting TRBD2. With V trimmed by 6 bases and J by 5 bases, 8 bases remained unmatched. This CDR3 spans 16 amino acids. CDR1 is SGHRS and CDR2 is YFSETQ in the germline V gene. The CDR3 protein is CASTLSGTSGTGELFF. In DNA, the CDR3 is TGCGCCAGCACCCTTTCCGGGACTAGCGGGACCGGGGAGCTGTTTTTT.

This clonotype was recorded a few times. Written as DNA, the CDR3 is TGTGCTCTCACGGGCCCAGGCACAGATACGCAGTATTTT. Its translation is CALTGPGTDTQYF. The chain links TRBV30 to TRBJ2-3; D remains ambiguous. This CDR3 has 13 residues. Germline V lookup: CDR1 GTSNPN, CDR2 SVGIG (reference sequence).

This clonotype was detected a few times. This chain links TRBV20-1 with TRBJ2-7; possibly TRBD2 for D (6 bases). Trimming took 3 bases from V and 0 from J, leaving 15 bases between them. Germline assignment: CDR1 DFQATT and CDR2 SNEGSKA (reference sequence). The CDR3 extends over 15 amino acids. The CDR3 is CSASSGTLNSYEQYF. Here the CDR3 DNA reads TGCAGTGCTAGCTCCGGGACTCTTAACTCCTACGAGCAGTACTTC.

This CDR3 reads CASSLSAYNEQFF. The CDR3 DNA reads TGCGCCAGCAGCCTGAGCGCCTACAATGAGCAGTTCTTC. The V and J genes are TRBV4-3 and TRBJ2-1; no clear D. Germline V gives CDR1 LGHNA, CDR2 YSLEER. V shed 4 bases and J shed 2 bases, with 6 bases lying between them. This CDR3 comprises 13 residues.

At least ten counts were recorded for this clonotype. An end of the junction does not agree with germline; a read error may underlie this. The chain employs TRBV7-9 and TRBJ2-3; D not certain. Germline V CDR1 and CDR2: SEHNR, FQNEAQ (reference sequence). This CDR3 contains 15 residues. The CDR3: CASTLDWSDRDTQYF. DNA for the CDR3: TGTGCCAGCACCTTAGATTGGAGCGACCGAGATACGCAGTATTTT.

This clonotype has only a few counts. The chain joins TRBV7-9 to TRBJ1-6; TRBD1 agrees at 8 bases. V lost 2 bases and J lost 7; bases outside the gene matches: 4. The germline gives CDR1 SEHNR, CDR2 FQNEAQ (reference sequence). The CDR3 consists of 15 residues. The CDR3: CASSLLQGANSPLHF. CDR3 DNA sequence: TGTGCCAGCAGCTTACTCCAGGGGGCGAATTCACCCCTCCACTTT.

A few counts support this clonotype. CDR3 region: CSAAQGSGANVLTF. The CDR3, as DNA: TGCAGCGCTGCACAGGGGTCTGGGGCCAACGTCCTGACTTTC. V gene TRBV29-1 combines with J gene TRBJ2-6; 7 bases align to TRBD1. J lost 1 base, V lost 7 bases, and 4 bases had no gene match. Germline loops: CDR1 SQVTM, CDR2 ANQGSEA. The CDR3 sequence is 14 residues long.

The rearrangement uses TRBV29-1 and TRBJ1-1; TRBD1 is a possible D gene (6 bases). The V end was cut by 1 base, the J end by 5 bases, with 11 bases between. Germline loops: CDR1 SQVTM, CDR2 ANQGSEA. The CDR3 covers 13 residues. CDR3 nucleotide sequence: TGCAGCGTTGAAGGGGGGGCGCGGACTGAAGCTTTCTTT. This encodes CSVEGGARTEAFF.

The rearrangement links TRBV7-3 to TRBJ2-3; D gene unclear. V gave up 5 bases and J gave up 0 bases, with 9 bases separating them. The CDR3 sequence is 14 residues long. Germline lookup yields CDR1 SGHTA and CDR2 FQGTGA. The CDR3 loop reads CASSPHPSTDTQYF. In DNA form, the CDR3 reads TGTGCCAGCAGCCCCCACCCTAGCACAGATACGCAGTATTTT. The complete variable domain, with remaining parts taken from reference TRBV7-3 and TRBJ2-3, reads GAGVSQTPSNKVTEKGKYVELRCDPISGHTALYWYRQSLGQGPEFLIYFQGTGAADDSGLPNDRFFAVRPEGSVSTLKIQRTERGDSAVYLCASSPHPSTDTQYFGPGTRLTVL.

This chain connects TRBV5-6 to TRBJ2-7, with 7 bases that match TRBD1. With V trimmed by 5 bases and J by 2 bases, 7 bases remained unmatched. The CDR3 is 14 residues long. Germline V gives CDR1 SGHDT, CDR2 YYEEEE. The CDR3 nucleotides read TGTGCCAGCAGACGAGAGGGGGCTACCTACGAGCAGTACGTC. Encoded protein: CASRREGATYEQYV.

This clonotype was found once. The chain uses TRBV6-5 and TRBJ2-5, with D perhaps matching TRBD1 or TRBD2 (6 bases each). The CDR3 extends over 14 amino acids. Germline V CDR1 and CDR2: MNHEY, SVGAGI. V was cut by 4 bases and J by 4 bases, with 13 bases left in between. CDR3 sequence: CASSSQGRGETQYF. CDR3 in DNA: TGTGCCAGCAGTTCCCAGGGGCGGGGAGAGACCCAGTACTTC.

V and J are TRBV10-3 and TRBJ2-3; 7 bases agree with TRBD2. CDR1 and CDR2 from the germline V gene are ENHRY and SYGVKD. V gave up 7 bases and J gave up 3 bases; unmatched junction bases: 4. This CDR3 has 13 residues. The chain's CDR3 is CAITTSLTDTQYF. CDR3 DNA: TGTGCCATCACGACTAGCTTAACAGATACGCAGTATTTT.

This chain joins TRBV5-6 and TRBJ2-7; no clear D gene. Germline values: CDR1 SGHDT, CDR2 YYEEEE. The CDR3 contains 15 residues. V lost 3 bases, J lost 0 bases, and 13 bases lay in between. CDR3 nucleotide sequence: TGTGCCAGCAGCTCCGTCCGACTGGCCTCCTACGAGCAGTACGTC. Translated: CASSSVRLASYEQYV.

This clonotype occurred many times. CDR3 in amino acids: CASSPGLAGTGEQYV. CDR3 coding DNA: TGCGCCAGCAGCCCGGGACTAGCGGGAACGGGGGAGCAGTACGTC. J is TRBJ2-7 and V is TRBV5-1; 13 nucleotides align to TRBD2. There are 15 residues in the CDR3. The trim removed 4 bases at V and 7 bases at J, leaving 8 bases unmatched. Germline CDR1 and CDR2: SGHRS and YFSETQ.

The chain links TRBV24-1 to TRBJ2-1, with D perhaps matching TRBD1 (6 bases). Trimming cost V 6 bases and J 0 bases, with 8 bases left between them. The CDR3 is 14 residues long. Germline V gene sequence: CDR1 KGHDR, CDR2 SFDVKD. The CDR3 is CATSTGSSYNEQFF. The CDR3 DNA follows: TGTGCCACCAGTACAGGGAGCTCCTACAATGAGCAGTTCTTC.

Here the CDR3 reads CASSLPGRADYGYTF. As DNA, the CDR3 is TGTGCCAGCAGTTTACCCGGCAGGGCGGACTATGGCTACACCTTC. The J gene is TRBJ1-2, the V gene TRBV28, with a tentative D call TRBD1 (5 bases). The CDR3 has 15 residues. V lost 2 bases to trimming and J lost 3 bases, with 13 bases between them. Looked up from germline, CDR1 is MDHEN and CDR2 is SYDVKM.

V and J are TRBV7-9 and TRBJ2-3, with D perhaps matching TRBD1 (5 bases). V shed 5 bases and J shed 5 bases, with 11 bases lying between them. Germline CDR1 reads SEHNR; CDR2 reads FQNEAQ (reference sequence). The CDR3 contains 13 residues. The CDR3 is CASSGQGEDTQYF. The DNA of the CDR3 is TGTGCCAGCAGCGGCCAGGGCGAAGATACGCAGTATTTT. The variable domain in full, with the rest retrieved from reference TRBV7-9 and TRBJ2-3, is DTGVSQNPRHKITKRGQNVTFRCDPISEHNRLYWYRQTLGQGPEFLTYFQNEAQLEKSRLLSDRFSAERPKGSFSTLEIQRTEQGDSAMYLCASSGQGEDTQYFGPGTRLTVL.

The gene calls are TRBV12-3 or TRBV12-4 and TRBJ2-1; 12 bases are a match to TRBD2. V gave up 5 bases and J gave up 0 bases; unmatched junction bases: 2. The CDR3 contains 16 residues. In DNA, the CDR3 is TGTGCCAGCAGTCGGACTAGCGGGGTCTCCTACAATGAGCAGTTCTTC. Its translation: CASSRTSGVSYNEQFF.